This record concerns one T cell receptor (beta chain) sequence. Its antigen is not yet known. No much larger clone exists at a distance of one base, and base qualities are not known. This specimen comes from a study of blood T cell repertoires in COVID-19 (dated by TCRdb to the early 2020s). At the level of the whole study: Samples covering the acute and convalescent phases of COVID-19 were provided by collaborators in the United States, Italy and Spain. The dataset comprised deeply sampled blood TCRbeta repertoires from subjects exposed to, actively infected with, or recovered from COVID-19. Where available, HLA class I and class II types were obtained from metadata supplied by the sample provider rather than from assay-based typing. The samples were drawn from two sources: the first 160 participants of the ongoing ImmuneRACE study, and approximately 1,300 subjects contributed by 6 global collaborators. The prospective study material was composed of cDNA or gDNA derived from T cells, B-cell-depleted T cells, or PBMCs. The sample metadata nearly always contained a de-identified subject ID, COVID-19 status, age in years and sex. A freely available public database, intended as a resource for researchers studying the immune response to SARS-CoV-2, is where the repertoires were released. Paper-wide results and their limitations: How much clinical and demographic metadata was included differed by source and by participant, and the metadata was provided uncurated.

V lost 10 bases and J lost 3 bases; the stretch between them is 7 bases long. The CDR3 starts with the cysteine, ends with the phenylalanine, and has 10 residues. Of the read, only the CDR3 DNA is kept; its 30 bases are in frame from base 1. For CDR1 and CDR2, the germline V gene lists MDHEN and SYDVKM. Whole blood was collected in K2EDTA tubes by collaborating institutions according to the institutions' own protocols. For TCRbeta analysis, collaborators shipped samples in one of three forms: frozen whole blood, isolated PBMCs, or DNA extracted from either of those sample types. TCRbeta CDR3 regions were amplified from genomic DNA using the immunoSEQ Assay, a bias-controlled multiplex PCR. Per the authors' processing: The number of nucleated cells in each sample was estimated from the amplification of reference gene primers within the assay. To quantify the absolute abundance of each unique TCRbeta CDR3 rearrangement, sequence reads were collapsed and filtered. For each sample, productive Simpson clonality was calculated as the square root of Simpson's diversity index across productive rearrangements. TCRdb took this table from immuneACCESS and kept in-frame rearrangements with V and J called. Such tables lack part of the clones; where checked against another copy, unresolved V genes explain under half of the gap, and the rest is unexplained. For V, J and clone size, that table is used; D and trimming come from the DNA. For this sample the table gives more than 70,000 clones, of which 80% to 90% were detected only once. The ten largest clones capture about 5.3% of the sample.

The sample comprised peripheral blood. The chain joins TRBV28 to TRBJ2-7; the D region possibly corresponds to TRBD2 (5 bases align). The TCR was taken from a man between 50 and 59 years old with active COVID-19. CDR3 protein: CATRDYEQYF. The DNA sequence is TGTGCCACGAGGGACTACGAGCAGTACTTC.